This entry lists 27 T cell receptor beta chains sequenced from one sample in a study of CD8 T cells in ankylosing spondylitis (dated by TCRdb to about 2017). Libraries were made using 5' RACE. These reads were obtained on an Illumina HiSeq 2500. TCRdb applied fastp at Q25 and MiXCR to the public reads, then kept only in-frame beta chains. Rows are combined by CDR3 protein, so each entry shows the most common genes and DNA. The sample table records about 260,000 distinct CDR3 sequences; around 19% of these occur just once. About 8% of the sample goes to the ten largest clones. The sequencing sample was made of blood, either unsorted or a sorted T cell fraction (not recorded which). These receptors came from a male donor with ankylosing spondylitis or in good health (not recorded which).

This clonotype has ten or more counts. The CDR3 protein is CASSLGASSNQPQHF. The DNA for the CDR3 is TGTGCCAGCAGCCTCGGGGCGTCGAGCAATCAGCCCCAGCATTTT. The chain has TRBV27 and TRBJ1-5, with D possibly being TRBD1 (5 bases). Germline V gene data show CDR1 as MNHEY and CDR2 as SMNVEV (reference sequence). The CDR3 spans 15 residues. V lost 6 bases to trimming and J lost 1 base, with 13 bases between them.

The V call is TRBV12-3 or TRBV12-4, the J call TRBJ1-4, with TRBD1 matching 9 bases. The length of the CDR3 is 15 residues. V shed 5 bases, J shed 4 bases, and the junction held 5 bases outside the gene matches. CDR3 nucleotide sequence: TGTGCCAGCAGTCCCGACAGGGGGAATAATGAAAAACTGTTTTTT. Protein sequence: CASSPDRGNNEKLFF.

This chain uses TRBV24-1 with TRBJ1-2; 7 nucleotides agree with TRBD1. The CDR3 runs to 15 residues. The junction had 10 bases not matched to a gene; V was cut back by 2 bases and J by 8 bases. From germline, CDR1 is KGHDR and CDR2 SFDVKD. CDR3 sequence (DNA): TGTGCCACCAGTGATTCCCCGACAGGGACGGGAGGCTACACCTTC. It yields the protein CATSDSPTGTGGYTF.

The chain has TRBV7-9 and TRBJ2-2, with a possible D match to TRBD1 (5 bases). V lost 5 bases and J 5 bases, leaving 15 bases between the germline ends. Germline V gives CDR1 SEHNR, CDR2 FQNEAQ (reference sequence). The CDR3 runs to 15 residues. This CDR3 is CASSRQGQLTGELFF. DNA of the CDR3: TGTGCCAGCAGCCGACAAGGACAACTTACCGGGGAGCTGTTTTTT.

The chain joins TRBV5-1 to TRBJ2-1, with 7 positions matching TRBD1. CDR1 is SGHRS, CDR2 YFSETQ, per germline. J lost 4 bases, V lost 4 bases, and 5 bases had no gene match. The CDR3 loop spans 14 amino acids. The CDR3 nucleotides are TGCGCCAGCAGCAACAGGGGAGAGTACAATGAGCAGTTCTTC. This sequence encodes CASSNRGEYNEQFF.

In nucleotides, the CDR3 is TGTGCCAGCAGAACTAGCGGGAGGGCGGTCGAGCAGTACGTC. The encoded protein is CASRTSGRAVEQYV. V usage is TRBV27 and J usage is TRBJ2-7, with 13 bases identical to TRBD2. The CDR3 is made up of 14 amino acids. Per the germline V gene, CDR1 is MNHEY and CDR2 is SMNVEV (reference sequence). Unmatched junction bases numbered 5, after V lost 6 bases and J lost 6 bases.

This clonotype has more than one count but fewer than ten. The V call is TRBV12-3 or TRBV12-4, the J call TRBJ2-1; 10 nucleotides agree with TRBD2. Unmatched junction bases numbered 10, after V lost 6 bases and J lost 5 bases. This CDR3 is built from 16 residues. The CDR3, as DNA: TGTGCCAGCAGCATGTCCGGGACTAGCGCTCACAATGAGCAGTTCTTC. Protein: CASSMSGTSAHNEQFF.

This chain's CDR3 is CASSLEHTTDTQYF. Here the CDR3 DNA reads TGCGCCAGCAGCTTGGAACATACCACAGATACGCAGTATTTT. The chain has TRBV5-1 and TRBJ2-3, with no clear D. This CDR3 comprises 14 residues. Germline V gene lookup returns CDR1 SGHRS and CDR2 YFSETQ. The V end lost 0 bases, the J end lost 2 bases, and 7 bases lay between the germline ends.

This clonotype was seen a few times. V gene TRBV12-3 or TRBV12-4 combines with J gene TRBJ2-1; D perhaps matches TRBD2 (5 bases). The CDR3 has 13 amino acids. V was pared by 5 bases and J by 5 bases, with 10 bases between. The CDR3 loop is CASSGSINNEQFF. DNA of the CDR3: TGTGCCAGCAGTGGGAGTATCAACAATGAGCAGTTCTTC.

Turning to this clonotype: No DNA is shown, since the ends of the CDR3 on it are uncertain; the CDR3 is the one TCRdb lists. The CDR3: CASSSSGRMNTEAFF. The chain is built from TRBV12-3 or TRBV12-4 and TRBJ1-1; the table's TRBD1 call for D was not verified on the DNA. The CDR3 adds up to 15 amino acids, both ends counted.

The chain joins TRBV2 to TRBJ2-7; TRBD1 might be the D (6 bases). V lost 7 bases and J lost 9, with 19 bases in between. This CDR3 has 13 amino acids. CDR1 SNHLY and CDR2 FYNNEI come from the germline V gene. CDR3 DNA sequence: TGTGCCAGCAAAGAGAGGGACACCTTCAGGCAGTACGTC. Its translation: CASKERDTFRQYV.

The V and J genes are TRBV20-1 and TRBJ2-1; D could derive from TRBD1 or TRBD2 (5 bases each). Germline lookup yields CDR1 DFQATT and CDR2 SNEGSKA (reference sequence). The V gene lost 0 bases and the J gene lost 8 bases, with 17 bases spanning the gap. This CDR3 contains 15 residues. The CDR3 is CSARDLGRGRDEQFF. DNA of the CDR3: TGCAGTGCTAGAGATCTGGGCCGGGGACGGGATGAGCAGTTCTTC.

The J gene is TRBJ2-7, the V gene TRBV6-1, with D possibly being TRBD1 (6 bases). V lost 6 bases, J lost 4 bases, and 16 bases lay in between. The germline gives CDR1 MNHNS, CDR2 SASEGT. The CDR3 runs to 14 residues. CDR3 sequence: CASSPNGQLYEQYV. CDR3 nucleotides: TGTGCCAGCAGCCCGAACGGACAGTTATACGAGCAGTACGTC.

This clonotype was counted at least ten times. V and J are TRBV6-5 and TRBJ2-2, with 14 positions matching TRBD2. The germline gives CDR1 MNHEY, CDR2 SVGAGI. The J segment lost 6 bases and the V segment lost 6 bases, leaving 12 bases of the junction unmatched. This CDR3 contains 18 residues. The CDR3 reads CASSPNRRLAGGPGELFF. The CDR3 coding sequence is TGTGCCAGCAGCCCAAACCGAAGACTAGCGGGGGGGCCCGGGGAGCTGTTTTTT.

The V call is TRBV12-3 or TRBV12-4, the J call TRBJ1-4, with TRBD1 as a possible D gene (5 bases). V lost 6 bases, J lost 5 bases, and 16 bases lay in between. The CDR3 has 15 residues. CDR3 sequence: CASSLAGLQNEKLFF. The CDR3 bases are TGTGCCAGCAGCCTAGCGGGACTGCAGAATGAAAAACTGTTTTTT.

This clonotype has a handful of counts. The chain has TRBV24-1 and TRBJ2-1; 7 bases agree with TRBD2. Germline V lookup: CDR1 KGHDR, CDR2 SFDVKD. J gave up 2 bases and V 5 bases, and 2 bases lay outside the gene matches. This CDR3 has 14 residues. The DNA for the CDR3 is TGTGCCACCAGTGTGGCGGGAGCCTACAATGAGCAGTTCTTC. Translated: CATSVAGAYNEQFF.

This clonotype is medium-sized. The V gene is TRBV5-1, the J gene TRBJ2-4; no clear D. V shed 2 bases and J shed 1 base, with 13 bases lying between them. The CDR3 consists of 16 residues. Per the germline V gene, CDR1 is SGHRS and CDR2 is YFSETQ. The CDR3 DNA reads as TGCGCCAGCAGCTTCGGCGAGACACTGGCCAAAAACATTCAGTACTTC. This sequence encodes CASSFGETLAKNIQYF. Based on the CDR3 plus reference TRBV5-1 and TRBJ2-4, the full variable domain is KAGVTQTPRYLIKTRGQQVTLSCSPISGHRSVSWYQQTPGQGLQFLFEYFSETQRNKGNFPGRFSGRQFSNSRSEMNVSTLELGDSALYLCASSFGETLAKNIQYFGAGTRLSVL.

The chain has TRBV5-5 and TRBJ1-5; D not resolved. The CDR3 consists of 13 residues. CDR1 and CDR2 (germline): SGHKS, YYEKEE (reference sequence). Trimming took 3 bases from V and 5 from J, leaving 9 bases between them. The DNA for the CDR3 is TGTGCCAGCAGCTCGACGGCACATCAGCCCCAGCATTTT. This sequence encodes CASSSTAHQPQHF.

This clonotype was seen a few times. The genes are TRBV28 and TRBJ2-2; perhaps TRBD1 as D (5 bases). Per the germline V gene, CDR1 is MDHEN and CDR2 is SYDVKM. The V gene lost 4 bases and the J gene lost 6 bases, with 9 bases spanning the gap. The CDR3 runs 13 residues. CDR3 region: CASSSLGAGELFF. The DNA for the CDR3 is TGTGCCAGCAGTTCTTTAGGGGCCGGGGAGCTGTTTTTT.

This chain uses TRBV12-3 or TRBV12-4 with TRBJ2-5; D is tentatively TRBD1 or TRBD2 (5 bases each). The length of the CDR3 is 15 residues. V dropped 8 bases and J dropped 3 bases, with 19 bases sitting between them. The DNA of the CDR3 is TGTGCCAGCCGCCGTCGGATTGGGGGTGAAGAGACCCAGTACTTC. Encoded protein: CASRRRIGGEETQYF.

The CDR3 sequence: CASSQDRAVQETQYF. CDR3 sequence (DNA): TGCGCCAGCAGCCAAGATAGGGCAGTACAAGAGACCCAGTACTTC. V gene TRBV4-1 combines with J gene TRBJ2-5; D uncertain. Germline CDR1 and CDR2: MGHRA and YSYEKL. V lost 0 bases, J lost 2 bases, and 10 bases lay in between. CDR3 length equals 15 residues.

The table lists this clonotype with many counts. V is TRBV5-1 and J is TRBJ2-7, with D possibly matching TRBD1 (6 bases). The V gene lost 0 bases and the J gene lost 3 bases, with 7 bases spanning the gap. The CDR3 totals 13 residues. Germline CDR1 reads SGHRS; CDR2 reads YFSETQ. The CDR3 spells CASSLDRDYEQYV. DNA of the CDR3: TGCGCCAGCAGCTTGGACAGGGACTACGAGCAGTACGTC.

This clonotype has just a few counts. The V gene is TRBV2, the J gene TRBJ2-3; the D gene is possibly TRBD1 (6 bases). Germline loops: CDR1 SNHLY, CDR2 FYNNEI. The CDR3 has 14 amino acids. V was pared by 9 bases and J by 0 bases, with 13 bases between. CDR3 loop: CARTSGDSTDTQYF. CDR3 sequence (DNA): TGTGCCAGAACCTCAGGGGACAGCACAGATACGCAGTATTTT.

This clonotype came up a few times. The chain combines TRBV6-5 with TRBJ1-4; no clear D. CDR1 and CDR2 (germline): MNHEY, SVGAGI. CDR3 length equals 15 residues. Between the trimmed V and J ends, which lost 0 bases and 8 bases, there was a span of 13 bases. CDR3 region: CASSYSTPRLEKLFF. DNA for the CDR3: TGTGCCAGCAGTTACTCGACGCCCAGGCTAGAAAAACTGTTTTTT.

The chain has TRBV5-1 and TRBJ2-5, with D tentatively TRBD2 (6 bases). This CDR3 has 15 residues. V was trimmed by 4 bases and J by 5 bases, leaving 18 bases between them. The germline gives CDR1 SGHRS, CDR2 YFSETQ. CDR3 bases: TGCGCCAGCAGCACAAGACTAGGGGACGGGGAGACCCAGTACTTC. Encoded protein: CASSTRLGDGETQYF.

This clonotype has a count of ten or more. The chain recombines TRBV4-2 with TRBJ2-3; D is perhaps TRBD2 (5 bases). V dropped 4 bases and J dropped 0 bases, with 11 bases sitting between them. The CDR3 totals 15 residues. CDR1 is LGHNA, CDR2 YNFKEQ, per germline. The CDR3 DNA sequence: TGTGCCAGCAGCCCTCTACTAGGAAGCACAGATACGCAGTATTTT. It specifies CASSPLLGSTDTQYF.

The V call is TRBV12-3 or TRBV12-4, the J call TRBJ1-1; D is uncertain. Between the trimmed V and J ends, which lost 3 bases and 4 bases, there was a span of 9 bases. The CDR3 runs to 13 residues. The CDR3 DNA reads TGTGCCAGCAGTTTCAGCAGCCTCACTGAAGCTTTCTTT. This gives the protein CASSFSSLTEAFF.